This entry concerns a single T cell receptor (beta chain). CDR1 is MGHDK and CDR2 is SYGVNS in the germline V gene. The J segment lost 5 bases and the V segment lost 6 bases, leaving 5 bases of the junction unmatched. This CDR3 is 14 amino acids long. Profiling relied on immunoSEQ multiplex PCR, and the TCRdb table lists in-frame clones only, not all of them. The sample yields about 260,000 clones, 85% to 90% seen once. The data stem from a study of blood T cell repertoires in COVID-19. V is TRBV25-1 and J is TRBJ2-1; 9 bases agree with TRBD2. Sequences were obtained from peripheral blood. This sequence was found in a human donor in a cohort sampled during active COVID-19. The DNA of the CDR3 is TGTGCCAGCAGAACGGCGGGAGGGAACAATGAGCAGTTCTTC. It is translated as CASRTAGGNNEQFF.